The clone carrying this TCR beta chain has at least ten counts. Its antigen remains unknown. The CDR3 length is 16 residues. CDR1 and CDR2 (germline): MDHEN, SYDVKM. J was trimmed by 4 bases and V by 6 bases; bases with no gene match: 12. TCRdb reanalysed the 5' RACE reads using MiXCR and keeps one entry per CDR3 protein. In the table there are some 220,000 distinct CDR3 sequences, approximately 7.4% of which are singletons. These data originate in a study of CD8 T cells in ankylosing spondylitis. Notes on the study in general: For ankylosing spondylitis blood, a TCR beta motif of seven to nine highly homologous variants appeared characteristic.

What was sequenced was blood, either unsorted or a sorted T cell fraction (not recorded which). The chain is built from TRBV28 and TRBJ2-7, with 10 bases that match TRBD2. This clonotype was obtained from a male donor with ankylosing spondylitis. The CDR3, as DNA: TGTGCCAGCAGCTTAAGGACTAGCGGAACAAGGTACGAGCAGTACTTC. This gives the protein CASSLRTSGTRYEQYF.